This TCR beta chain came from a study of blood T cell repertoires in COVID-19. Study in general: There were acute and convalescent COVID-19 samples, and they came from the United States, Italy and Spain. In each case, the material was cDNA or gDNA derived from T cells, B-cell-depleted T cells, or PBMCs.

This table comes from immunoSEQ multiplex PCR, and its TCRdb copy is limited to in-frame clones, with some not included. The sample consists of around 150,000 clones, more than 80% of them appearing once. Per the germline V gene, CDR1 is KGHSH and CDR2 is LQKENI. This CDR3 has 16 residues. V was shortened by 3 bases and J by 2 bases, with 16 bases between the two germline ends. Sample: peripheral blood. The TCR comes from a man in his 70s with acute or convalescent COVID-19. J is TRBJ2-5 and V is TRBV18; TRBD1 might be the D (6 bases). As DNA, the CDR3 is TGTGCCAGCTCACCGCAAGACATAGGGGGACAAGAGACCCAGTACTTC. This translates into CASSPQDIGGQETQYF.